Each of the 2 T cell receptor beta chains below was sequenced from the same sample in a study of T cells expressing NK-cell markers. TCRdb processed the 5' RACE reads again and assigns one entry to each CDR3 protein, with no DNA. The sample includes approximately 150,000 distinct CDR3 sequences. The sequenced sample consisted of blood T cells: a sorted CD56 or NKG2C T cell subset, CD4+ or CD8+ T cells, or bulk PBMC T cells (not recorded which). These receptors originate from a man in his late teens or twenties in good health.

This chain uses TRBV29-1 with TRBJ2-3; lacking DNA, the TRBD2 call made by TCRdb goes unchecked. Germline lookup yields CDR1 SQVTM and CDR2 ANQGSEA. The CDR3 contains 17 residues. The CDR3 sequence: CSVLWRDLRVSTDTQYF.

The chain links TRBV9 to TRBJ1-6; TCRdb's D call, TRBD1, is unchecked because there is no DNA. CDR1 is SGDLS and CDR2 is YYNGEE in the germline V gene. This CDR3 contains 12 residues. The CDR3 is CATGTENSPLHF.